This T cell receptor beta chain comes out of a study of blood T cell repertoires in COVID-19. Across the study: COVID-19 samples, acute and convalescent, were from the United States, Italy and Spain. PBMCs, B-cell-depleted T cells, or T cells provided the cDNA or gDNA that made up the material.

Authors' methods: Estimation of nucleated cell counts was performed using reference gene primer amplification. Method: immunoSEQ multiplex PCR; TCRdb's copy keeps in-frame clones and lacks some. From that table come the V and J calls and clone size; the DNA was used to work out D and trimming. The sample holds 250,000 to 300,000 clones, roughly 89% seen once. V lost 6 bases, J lost 9 bases, and 9 bases lay in between. CDR3 length: 12 residues. Germline loops: CDR1 MGHDK, CDR2 SYGVNS. The sample consisted of peripheral blood. This receptor was identified in a woman aged 40 to 50 who had recovered from COVID-19. J is TRBJ1-6 and V is TRBV25-1; D unclear. The CDR3 sequence is CASRGVISPLHF. The CDR3 DNA sequence: TGTGCCAGCAGGGGAGTGATTTCACCCCTCCACTTT. The whole variable domain, filled in from reference TRBV25-1 and TRBJ1-6, reads EADIYQTPRYLVIGTGKKITLECSQTMGHDKMYWYQQDPGMELHLIHYSYGVNSTEKGDLSSESTVSRIRTEHFPLTLESARPSHTSQYLCASRGVISPLHFGNGTRLTVT.